This passage covers 24 T cell receptor beta chains from one sample sequenced in a study of PD-1 blockade in classical Hodgkin lymphoma. The table came from immunoSEQ multiplex PCR; TCRdb's copy has only in-frame clones and leaves some out. The table records about 4,200 clones, roughly 70% of them present only once. As to time point: cycle 4 day 1 (C4D1), after less than 7 weeks of nivolumab. All the patients suffered relapse after autologous stem cell transplantation, and brentuximab vedotin exposure differed. This material consisted of peripheral blood mononuclear cells (PBMCs), taken before the fourth cycle of nivolumab. The source is a human donor with classical Hodgkin lymphoma.

CDR3 in amino acids: CSVGRGLAGGWGTDTQYF. The CDR3 coding sequence is TGCAGCGTCGGAAGGGGGCTAGCGGGAGGTTGGGGCACAGATACGCAGTATTTT. The chain joins TRBV29-1 to TRBJ2-3; 11 bases are shared with TRBD2. Trimming cost V 6 bases and J 1 base; bases outside gene matches: 15. The CDR3 consists of 18 residues. Germline V gene lookup returns CDR1 SQVTM and CDR2 ANQGSEA.

The genes are TRBV27 and TRBJ2-7; no firm D call. The CDR3 length is 14 residues. V was cut by 8 bases and J by 1 base, with 15 bases left in between. From germline, CDR1 is MNHEY and CDR2 SMNVEV (reference sequence). The CDR3 protein is CASGYTFLSYEQYF. CDR3 DNA sequence: TGTGCCAGCGGCTACACTTTCCTATCCTACGAGCAGTACTTC.

The chain combines TRBV5-5 with TRBJ2-2; no clear D. The germline V gene has CDR1 SGHKS and CDR2 YYEKEE (reference sequence). Between the trimmed V and J ends, which lost 4 bases and 0 bases, there was a span of 13 bases. The CDR3 is 16 amino acids. The CDR3 loop reads CASSIGPAANTGELFF. CDR3 nucleotides: TGTGCCAGCAGCATCGGGCCTGCTGCGAACACCGGGGAGCTGTTTTTT.

V and J are TRBV11-2 and TRBJ1-4; a weak D match, TRBD1 (5 bases). The CDR3 loop spans 14 amino acids. Germline V gene sequence: CDR1 SGHAT, CDR2 FQNNGV. V dropped 6 bases and J dropped 10 bases, with 18 bases sitting between them. CDR3 DNA: TGTGCCAGCAGGCCGGGGCCCAGTTTTGGAAAACTGTTTTTT. Protein sequence: CASRPGPSFGKLFF.

The V gene is TRBV15, the J gene TRBJ2-6, with 7 bases that match TRBD1. The trim removed 8 bases at V and 6 bases at J, leaving 10 bases unmatched. In germline, CDR1 is LNHNV, CDR2 YYDKDF (reference sequence). The CDR3 is made up of 15 amino acids. The CDR3 DNA sequence: TGTGCCACCGGGACAGCTCTTCGAACGGCCAACGTCCTGACTTTC. It specifies CATGTALRTANVLTF.

V gene TRBV30 combines with J gene TRBJ2-3, with D perhaps being TRBD1 or TRBD2 (7 bases each). V was cut by 2 bases and J by 1 base, with 16 bases left in between. The CDR3 is 16 amino acids. The germline V gene encodes CDR1 GTSNPN and CDR2 SVGIG (reference sequence). In DNA, the CDR3 is TGTGCCTGGAGTATCCTGCAGGGGGGGGGCACAGATACGCAGTATTTT. Translating gives CAWSILQGGGTDTQYF.

The chain uses TRBV7-2 and TRBJ2-3; D may be TRBD2 (7 bases). The CDR3 has 19 amino acids. Trimming took 7 bases from V and 2 from J, leaving 28 bases between them. Germline CDR1 SGHTA, CDR2 FQGNSA. CDR3 protein: CASTPLGGAGITDTDTQYF. CDR3 nucleotide sequence: TGTGCCAGCACTCCCTTGGGGGGGGCGGGAATAACGGACACAGATACGCAGTATTTT.

The chain has TRBV7-9 and TRBJ2-5; D is possibly TRBD1 (5 bases). Germline V lookup: CDR1 SEHNR, CDR2 FQNEAQ (reference sequence). The CDR3 is 15 residues long. V dropped 1 base and J dropped 4 bases, with 13 bases sitting between them. The CDR3 here is CASSLGYQGRETQYF. The DNA of the CDR3 is TGTGCCAGCAGCTTAGGGTATCAGGGTCGAGAGACCCAGTACTTC.

The J gene is TRBJ2-7, the V gene TRBV4-1, with D perhaps matching TRBD1 (5 bases). V lost 4 bases to trimming and J lost 1 base, with 11 bases between them. CDR3 size: 14 residues. Germline loops: CDR1 MGHRA, CDR2 YSYEKL. Here the CDR3 reads CASSRDSRSYEQYF. CDR3 DNA: TGCGCCAGCAGCCGAGACAGTCGGTCCTACGAGCAGTACTTC.

Here the CDR3 DNA reads TGTGCCAGCTCCGGCTGGAATCAGCCCCAGCATTTT. It yields the protein CASSGWNQPQHF. V usage is TRBV28 and J usage is TRBJ1-5; D not resolved. The V gene's germline CDR1 is MDHEN and CDR2 SYDVKM. The CDR3 totals 12 residues. The V end was cut by 8 bases, the J end by 4 bases, with 9 bases between.

This clone occurred once. The gene calls are TRBV9 and TRBJ2-3; 7 bases fit TRBD1. Germline CDR1 is SGDLS and CDR2 is YYNGEE. The CDR3 contains 18 residues. Trimming at V came to 4 bases and at J to 5 bases, leaving 19 bases not matched to a gene. Here the CDR3 reads CASSPHPDRATRVDTQYF. CDR3 bases: TGTGCCAGCAGCCCCCATCCCGACAGGGCCACCAGAGTAGATACGCAGTATTTT.

The rearrangement links TRBV28 to TRBJ2-1, with D perhaps TRBD2 (6 bases). With 8 bases removed from V and 5 bases from J, the gap between germline ends came to 19 bases. The CDR3 has 15 residues. CDR1 MDHEN and CDR2 SYDVKM come from the germline V gene. CDR3 in amino acids: CASLPRGGGDNEQFF. The CDR3 DNA sequence: TGTGCCAGCCTTCCGCGGGGCGGAGGGGACAATGAGCAGTTCTTC. Combining the CDR3 with reference TRBV28 and TRBJ2-1 gives the whole variable domain DVKVTQSSRYLVKRTGEKVFLECVQDMDHENMFWYRQDPGLGLRLIYFSYDVKMKEKGDIPEGYSVSREKKERFSLILESASTNQTSMYLCASLPRGGGDNEQFFGPGTRLTVL.

This chain connects TRBV7-3 to TRBJ2-3, with 8 bases aligning to TRBD1. CDR3 size: 19 residues. Trimming at V came to 1 base and at J to 0 bases, leaving 12 bases not matched to a gene. The germline CDR1 and CDR2 sequences are SGHTA and FQGTGA. The CDR3 is CASSLIGGRGRVSTDTQYF. DNA of the CDR3: TGTGCCAGCAGCTTAATTGGGGGCAGGGGGCGAGTGAGCACAGATACGCAGTATTTT.

The gene calls are TRBV7-8 and TRBJ2-2; 14 nucleotides line up with TRBD2. CDR3 length: 17 residues. The trim removed 6 bases at V and 7 bases at J, leaving 10 bases unmatched. CDR1 and CDR2 (germline): SGHVS, FQNEAQ. CDR3 nucleotides: TGTGCCAGCAGTTCCTTCCGACTAGCGGGAGGGATCGGGGAGCTGTTTTTT. The encoded protein is CASSSFRLAGGIGELFF. The whole variable domain, remainder taken from reference TRBV7-8 and TRBJ2-2, is GAGVSQSPRYKVAKRGQDVALRCDPISGHVSLFWYQQALGQGPEFLTYFQNEAQLDKSGLPSDRFFAERPEGSVSTLKIQRTQQEDSAVYLCASSSFRLAGGIGELFFGEGSRLTVL.

This clone was observed a handful of times. The chain has TRBV7-9 and TRBJ2-1; the match to TRBD1 covers 7 bases. The V gene's germline CDR1 is SEHNR and CDR2 FQNEAQ (reference sequence). V was pared by 5 bases and J by 8 bases, with 12 bases of the junction left unmatched. The CDR3 runs to 15 residues. The CDR3 sequence is CASSPPFRQGHEQFF. CDR3 nucleotides: TGTGCCAGCAGCCCCCCTTTTCGACAGGGTCATGAGCAGTTCTTC.

This rearrangement joins TRBV27 to TRBJ2-2; the D is unclear. CDR1 is MNHEY, CDR2 SMNVEV, per germline (reference sequence). This CDR3 is built from 13 residues. V was clipped by 9 bases and J by 0 bases, with 8 bases between them. The CDR3 DNA reads as TGTGCCAGTTTCGAGGCGAACACCGGGGAGCTGTTTTTT. Translation gives CASFEANTGELFF.

The chain uses TRBV30 and TRBJ1-1; D gene unclear. The germline V and J ends were trimmed by 5 bases and 3 bases, with 16 bases remaining between them. The CDR3 has 14 amino acids. The V gene's germline CDR1 is GTSNPN and CDR2 SVGIG (reference sequence). For the CDR3, the DNA is TGTGCCTGGGTTCGGGTGTCGGTGTACACTGAAGCTTTCTTT. Amino acids: CAWVRVSVYTEAFF.

The chain carries TRBV4-3 and TRBJ2-1, with no clear D. Per the germline V gene, CDR1 is LGHNA and CDR2 is YSLEER. The CDR3 length is 13 residues. Trimming took off 4 bases at V and 8 bases at J, with 12 bases between the two ends. The CDR3 spells CASSPRSGDEQFF. As DNA, the CDR3 is TGCGCCAGCAGCCCCAGGTCTGGGGATGAGCAGTTCTTC.

This sequence joins TRBV5-8 and TRBJ2-3, with TRBD2 as a possible D gene (5 bases). Trimming shortened V by 2 bases and J by 2 bases, and 9 bases separated the two germline ends. CDR3 size: 14 residues. Germline-derived CDR1 and CDR2 are SGHTS and YDEGEE. CDR3 loop: CASSFGEFTDTQYF. Written as DNA, the CDR3 is TGTGCCAGCAGCTTCGGGGAATTCACAGATACGCAGTATTTT.

V and J are TRBV11-2 and TRBJ1-1, with 7 nucleotides matching TRBD1. Germline CDR1 and CDR2: SGHAT and FQNNGV. V lost 5 bases and J lost 3; bases outside the gene matches: 3. The CDR3 spans 13 residues. CDR3 nucleotides: TGTGCCAGCAGCCCTGACAGGGACACTGAAGCTTTCTTT. Translating it yields CASSPDRDTEAFF.

This clone was counted once. The chain couples TRBV7-9 to TRBJ2-5, with D maybe TRBD1 (6 bases). Trimming took 4 bases from V and 4 from J, leaving 19 bases between them. This CDR3 spans 16 amino acids. Germline CDR1 SEHNR, CDR2 FQNEAQ (reference sequence). CDR3 sequence (DNA): TGTGCCAGCAGCTCCTCTGGCAGGGGCCCTAGAGAGACCCAGTACTTC. Its translation is CASSSSGRGPRETQYF.

The chain carries TRBV4-3 and TRBJ2-7, with 8 bases matching TRBD2. Germline V gene lookup returns CDR1 LGHNA and CDR2 YSLEER. The J segment lost 0 bases and the V segment lost 4 bases, leaving 8 bases of the junction unmatched. The CDR3 consists of 16 residues. The CDR3 sequence: CASSPRPAGASYEQYF. In DNA form, the CDR3 reads TGCGCCAGCAGCCCTAGGCCAGCGGGGGCCTCCTACGAGCAGTACTTC.

V and J are TRBV11-2 and TRBJ2-2; the D gene is possibly TRBD2 (7 bases). The CDR3 is 17 amino acids. V lost 2 bases and J 5 bases, leaving 18 bases between the germline ends. CDR1 is SGHAT and CDR2 is FQNNGV in the germline V gene. The CDR3 loop is CASSLRGGRGRTGELFF. CDR3 nucleotides: TGTGCCAGCAGCTTAAGGGGGGGCAGGGGAAGGACCGGGGAGCTGTTTTTT. Full variable domain (outside the CDR3, taken from reference TRBV11-2 and TRBJ2-2): EAGVAQSPRYKIIEKRQSVAFWCNPISGHATLYWYQQILGQGPKLLIQFQNNGVVDDSQLPKDRFSAERLKGVDSTLKIQPAKLEDSAVYLCASSLRGGRGRTGELFFGEGSRLTVL.

This clone was observed a handful of times. This chain connects TRBV5-5 to TRBJ1-5; D perhaps matches TRBD1 (5 bases). The CDR3 has 14 amino acids. V shed 5 bases and J shed 6 bases, with 15 bases lying between them. From germline, CDR1 is SGHKS and CDR2 YYEKEE (reference sequence). This chain's CDR3 is CASSPGMGSQPQHF. The CDR3 DNA is TGTGCCAGCAGTCCAGGGATGGGAAGTCAGCCCCAGCATTTT.